This is a list of T cell receptor beta chains from one sample in a study of early T cells in non-severe SARS-CoV-2 infection. Each CDR3 protein is one row after TCRdb ran MiXCR on the 5' RACE reads. In the table there are roughly 64,000 distinct CDR3 sequences, roughly 12% of which are singletons. The sequences come from whole blood, collected at baseline. The source of these receptors is an adult who was a healthcare worker with PCR-confirmed SARS-CoV-2 infection or an uninfected control (not recorded which). CDR3s leave out the opening cysteine and the closing phenylalanine or tryptophan. Size is stated for part of the rows, as once, few or many counts, or as a class when the clone is expanded.

size | V | CDR3
many | TRBV30 | AWSVKIGLSITEAF
few | TRBV10-1 | ASSEWGDEQY
NA | TRBV5-1 | ASSLIRPLGYNEQF
many | TRBV11-2 | ASSLDGNPTGELF
NA | TRBV12-3/TRBV12-4 | ASSFRRLYEQY
many | TRBV12-2 | ASRLRRPPDTQY
NA | TRBV29-1 | STRGVQTYEQY
few | TRBV6-2/TRBV6-3 | ASSYARGEQY
few | TRBV19 | ASSIGGQPQH
NA | TRBV6-5 | ASSHSGQGSYEQY
NA | TRBV5-1 | ASSLLAMSTDTQY
NA | TRBV5-4 | ASSPAPLASQETQY
few | TRBV13 | ASSPTVTSGGPGGLEQY
few | TRBV6-1 | ASSDQRGLPGDTQY
few | TRBV7-9 | ASSPLFYEQY
NA | TRBV30 | AWSVRLAGGPTDTQY
NA | TRBV11-2 | ASSSVEFWGYEQY
many | TRBV7-9 | ASSMTSGGTDTQY
NA | TRBV29-1 | SVEFGVRNEQY
few | TRBV3-1 | ASRQQGSGANVLT
NA | TRBV12-3/TRBV12-4 | ASRTSGANVLT
few | TRBV9 | ASSVVPGTYEQY
few | TRBV20-1 | SASQVANTEAF
NA | TRBV12-3/TRBV12-4 | ASSLGRGEF
few | TRBV7-8 | ASSDGGGTSYNSPLH
few | TRBV7-8 | ASSLPRNTEAF
NA | TRBV14 | ASSQGYETGTVAHGYT
many | TRBV10-3 | AIQRAVLYEQY
NA | TRBV30 | AWSPGTGDEKLF
NA | TRBV3-1 | ASSQGQINQPQH
few | TRBV4-3 | ASSQRTPNTEAF
many | TRBV5-6 | ASSQAEYEQY
NA | TRBV10-1 | ASSGTVNSPLH
few | TRBV6-6 | ASTRNGQGSPEAF
NA | TRBV9 | ASSLRSRYGYT
many | TRBV7-3 | ASSLVMSSEAF
NA | TRBV3-1 | ASSSDRSGETQY
few | TRBV14 | ASSRGGGGYEQY
NA | TRBV14 | ASSQPTGTVGDEQY
many | TRBV6-2/TRBV6-3 | ASSYGPGQVRREQF
NA | TRBV7-9 | ASSDLAGEQY
many | TRBV11-3 | ASSFRGGRLNEQF
few | TRBV24-1 | ATSDSVPGTGELF
NA | TRBV4-1 | ASSQVMGTEAF
NA | TRBV6-1 | ASRGVWYEQY
few | TRBV19 | ASRQGQGGYGYT
few | TRBV30 | AWSGGGGYEQY
many | TRBV6-5 | ASTNALVGEQF